The next 28 T cell receptor beta chains were all read from a single sample in a study of CD8 T cells in ankylosing spondylitis. TCRdb re-analysed the 5' RACE reads in MiXCR, keeping a single row per CDR3 protein. The sample contains about 350,000 distinct CDR3 sequences, roughly 22% of which appear only once. The source material was blood, either unsorted or a sorted T cell fraction (not recorded which). These receptors all stem from a male donor with ankylosing spondylitis or in good health (not recorded which).

This clonotype was seen once. J is TRBJ2-7 and V is TRBV20-1; D is undetermined. The CDR3 extends over 14 amino acids. V was shortened by 6 bases and J by 1 base, with 16 bases between the two germline ends. Germline values: CDR1 DFQATT, CDR2 SNEGSKA (reference sequence). The CDR3 sequence is CSAVAFTESYEQYF. The CDR3 nucleotides are TGCAGTGCCGTTGCTTTTACCGAGTCCTACGAGCAGTACTTC.

The rearrangement joins TRBV12-3 or TRBV12-4 to TRBJ2-2; 7 positions agree with TRBD2. V was pared by 7 bases and J by 5 bases, with 7 bases of the junction left unmatched. This CDR3 is built from 14 residues. Written as DNA, the CDR3 is TGTGCCAGCAACACCCGGGGGGAAACCGGGGAGCTGTTTTTT. Translation gives CASNTRGETGELFF.

This clonotype was detected a few times. This chain links TRBV12-3 or TRBV12-4 with TRBJ2-1; D is possibly TRBD1 (6 bases). Trimming took 6 bases from V and 7 from J, leaving 19 bases between them. This CDR3 has 15 residues. CDR3 in DNA: TGTGCCAGCAGAGACCGGGACAAGGGGGAGAATGAGCAGTTCTTC. Translating gives CASRDRDKGENEQFF.

The chain recombines TRBV5-5 with TRBJ2-7; TRBD1 agrees at 8 bases. The V and J ends lost 4 bases and 6 bases, in that order; junction bases with no gene match: 9. The CDR3 is 14 amino acids. Germline CDR1 is SGHKS and CDR2 is YYEKEE (reference sequence). As DNA, the CDR3 is TGTGCCAGCAGCCTCCGGGACAGGCGCTCCGAGCAGTACTTC. Protein sequence: CASSLRDRRSEQYF. The whole variable domain, filled in from reference TRBV5-5 and TRBJ2-7, reads DAGVTQSPTHLIKTRGQQVTLRCSPISGHKSVSWYQQVLGQGPQFIFQYYEKEERGRGNFPDRFSARQFPNYSSELNVNALLLGDSALYLCASSLRDRRSEQYFGPGTRLTVT.

This clonotype was seen a handful of times. The chain combines TRBV29-1 with TRBJ1-1; D gene ambiguous. The germline V and J ends were trimmed by 2 bases and 6 bases, with 10 bases remaining between them. The germline gives CDR1 SQVTM, CDR2 ANQGSEA. The CDR3 extends over 12 amino acids. This chain's CDR3 is CSVELSDPEAFF. CDR3 bases: TGCAGCGTTGAATTGTCGGATCCTGAAGCTTTCTTT.

This clonotype was found a few times. The rearrangement links TRBV29-1 to TRBJ2-1; TRBD1 agrees at 11 bases. This CDR3 has 15 amino acids. With 5 bases clipped from V and 7 bases from J, the junction kept 10 bases outside the gene matches. The germline V gene encodes CDR1 SQVTM and CDR2 ANQGSEA. CDR3 sequence reads: CSVCIWDRGSNEQFF. DNA for the CDR3: TGCAGCGTTTGTATTTGGGACAGGGGGAGTAATGAGCAGTTCTTC.

There are a few counts of this clonotype. This rearrangement joins TRBV12-3 or TRBV12-4 to TRBJ2-2, with 13 bases lining up with TRBD2. This CDR3 is built from 16 residues. Unmatched junction bases numbered 4, after V lost 3 bases and J lost 6 bases. In nucleotides, the CDR3 is TGTGCCAGCAGTTTTGGACTAGCGGGGGTTCCCGGGGAGCTGTTTTTT. Translation gives CASSFGLAGVPGELFF.

This clonotype was detected ten times or more. The V call is TRBV10-3, the J call TRBJ2-5, with TRBD1 as a possible D gene (5 bases). The CDR3 has 13 amino acids. In germline, CDR1 is ENHRY, CDR2 SYGVKD. V lost 3 bases, J lost 5 bases, and 10 bases lay in between. CDR3 loop: CAISEGDGETQYF. The DNA for the CDR3 is TGTGCCATCAGTGAAGGGGATGGGGAGACCCAGTACTTC.

The chain has TRBV12-3 or TRBV12-4 and TRBJ2-7; the match to TRBD2 covers 7 bases. V was clipped by 3 bases and J by 0 bases; unmatched bases: 5. The CDR3 sequence is 15 residues long. CDR3 region: CASSFGGSGSYEQYF. CDR3 nucleotide sequence: TGTGCCAGCAGTTTCGGGGGGTCGGGCTCCTACGAGCAGTACTTC.

This clonotype was seen more than once but under ten times. J is TRBJ2-7 and V is TRBV12-3 or TRBV12-4; no clear D gene. The CDR3 is 12 amino acids. V lost 7 bases and J 3 bases, leaving 10 bases between the germline ends. CDR3 sequence reads: CASKRSGYEQYF. CDR3 bases: TGTGCCAGCAAGAGATCGGGCTACGAGCAGTACTTC.

A few counts support this clonotype. The chain has TRBV6-2 or TRBV6-3 and TRBJ2-1, with no clear D. CDR3 length equals 14 residues. Germline loops: CDR1 MNHEY, CDR2 SVGEGT. The germline V and J ends were trimmed by 4 bases and 7 bases, with 14 bases remaining between them. CDR3 in DNA: TGTGCCAGCAGTTTGGCCTTTGGGTGGAATGAGCAGTTCTTC. Its protein product is CASSLAFGWNEQFF.

The sample holds a few counts of this clonotype. CDR3 bases: TGTGCCAGCGACTTGGCGACAGGGCATTCGGGCGAGCAGTACTTC. Its translation is CASDLATGHSGEQYF. This chain connects TRBV6-1 to TRBJ2-7; 7 bases are a match to TRBD1. Looked up from germline, CDR1 is MNHNS and CDR2 is SASEGT. The CDR3 is 15 residues long. V lost 8 bases and J lost 6; bases outside the gene matches: 16.

In nucleotides, the CDR3 is TGTGCCAGCGTGCAGGGGGACCGCTACGAGCAGTACTTC. This codes for CASVQGDRYEQYF. The rearrangement links TRBV12-3 or TRBV12-4 to TRBJ2-7, with 7 bases matching TRBD1. Trimming took 8 bases from V and 3 from J; bases not matched to a gene: 7. The CDR3 is 13 residues long.

The chain's CDR3 is CASSPGTGGSYNEQFF. In DNA form, the CDR3 reads TGTGCCAGCAGTCCCGGGACAGGGGGATCCTACAATGAGCAGTTCTTC. The V gene is TRBV12-3 or TRBV12-4, the J gene TRBJ2-1; 11 nucleotides match TRBD1. The ends lost 5 bases at V and 1 base at J; junction bases unmatched: 4. The CDR3 is 16 amino acids.

The J gene is TRBJ1-1, the V gene TRBV19; D ambiguous. V lost 0 bases to trimming and J lost 5 bases, with 16 bases between them. The CDR3 is 16 amino acids. Germline CDR1 is LNHDA and CDR2 is SQIVND (reference sequence). This CDR3 reads CASSIDPLTVGTEAFF. CDR3 in DNA: TGTGCCAGTAGTATAGACCCCTTGACGGTGGGGACTGAAGCTTTCTTT.

This chain connects TRBV4-2 to TRBJ2-7, with 8 bases aligning to TRBD1. Trimming at V came to 1 base and at J to 4 bases, leaving 6 bases not matched to a gene. The CDR3 loop spans 15 amino acids. Germline-derived CDR1 and CDR2 are LGHNA and YNFKEQ. DNA for the CDR3: TGTGCCAGCAGCCAAGGGGGAGGACAGGGTTACGAGCAGTACTTC. Translated: CASSQGGGQGYEQYF.

This chain connects TRBV12-3 or TRBV12-4 to TRBJ2-3, with a weak D call TRBD2 (6 bases). With 2 bases removed from V and 3 bases from J, the gap between germline ends came to 18 bases. The CDR3 extends over 17 amino acids. The CDR3 loop reads CASSLKIGLAQTDTQYF. CDR3 coding DNA: TGTGCCAGCAGTTTAAAAATAGGTCTAGCGCAAACAGATACGCAGTATTTT.

The CDR3 DNA reads TGCGCCAGCAGCTGGACGGTTAATCAGCCCCAGCATTTT. It encodes CASSWTVNQPQHF. The rearrangement links TRBV5-1 to TRBJ1-5; D uncertain. The CDR3 spans 13 residues. Germline CDR1 is SGHRS and CDR2 is YFSETQ. Trimming shortened V by 3 bases and J by 4 bases, and 8 bases separated the two germline ends.

This sequence joins TRBV4-1 and TRBJ2-5; perhaps TRBD1 as D (6 bases). Germline CDR1 and CDR2: MGHRA and YSYEKL. The CDR3 length is 15 residues. The V gene lost 2 bases and the J gene lost 5 bases, with 15 bases spanning the gap. The CDR3 sequence is CASSQRDKQRETQYF. CDR3 in DNA: TGCGCCAGCAGCCAACGGGACAAGCAAAGGGAGACCCAGTACTTC.

This chain uses TRBV24-1 with TRBJ2-3; 7 nucleotides line up with TRBD2. The ends lost 9 bases at V and 1 base at J; junction bases unmatched: 3. Looked up from germline, CDR1 is KGHDR and CDR2 is SFDVKD. There are 13 residues in the CDR3. CDR3 in amino acids: CATRGGGTDTQYF. The CDR3 region has the DNA TGTGCCACCCGGGGAGGGGGCACAGATACGCAGTATTTT.

This chain uses TRBV18 with TRBJ2-7; no firm D call. Germline V gene sequence: CDR1 KGHSH, CDR2 LQKENI. The CDR3 has 16 residues. V gave up 3 bases and J gave up 0 bases, with 15 bases separating them. The CDR3 protein is CASSPAGRVSSYEQYF. The DNA of the CDR3 is TGTGCCAGCTCACCCGCAGGACGGGTGAGCTCCTACGAGCAGTACTTC.

The chain is built from TRBV7-9 and TRBJ2-7; D perhaps matches TRBD2 (6 bases). Germline V gene lookup returns CDR1 SEHNR and CDR2 FQNEAQ (reference sequence). CDR3 length equals 14 residues. The germline V and J ends were trimmed by 3 bases and 2 bases, with 11 bases remaining between them. The CDR3 region has the DNA TGTGCCAGCAGCTTCGGGGGAATGACCTACGAGCAGTACTTC. Residues: CASSFGGMTYEQYF.

This clonotype was seen at least ten times. The gene calls are TRBV13 and TRBJ2-7, with D perhaps given as TRBD1 or TRBD2 (5 bases each). The CDR3 runs to 15 residues. V gave up 1 base and J gave up 0 bases, with 10 bases separating them. CDR1 and CDR2 from the germline V gene are PRHDT and FYEKMQ (reference sequence). The CDR3 sequence is CASSLEGDVSYEQYF. Written as DNA, the CDR3 is TGTGCCAGCAGCTTAGAAGGGGACGTCTCCTACGAGCAGTACTTC.

There are a few counts of this clonotype. The chain recombines TRBV5-5 with TRBJ2-1, with D perhaps TRBD1 or TRBD2 (6 bases each). CDR3 length: 13 amino acids. Between the trimmed V and J ends, which lost 4 bases and 14 bases, there was a span of 19 bases. Per the germline V gene, CDR1 is SGHKS and CDR2 is YYEKEE (reference sequence). This chain's CDR3 is CASSGGWGANKFF. CDR3 in DNA: TGTGCCAGCAGCGGGGGGTGGGGGGCAAATAAGTTCTTC.

This clonotype was counted once. This CDR3 reads CASSENGAVGETQYF. DNA of the CDR3: TGTGCCAGCAGTGAGAATGGAGCGGTTGGAGAGACCCAGTACTTC. The chain employs TRBV2 and TRBJ2-5; perhaps TRBD2 as D (5 bases). Between the trimmed V and J ends, which lost 3 bases and 4 bases, there was a span of 15 bases. CDR1 SNHLY and CDR2 FYNNEI come from the germline V gene. The CDR3 spans 15 residues.

V usage is TRBV10-2 and J usage is TRBJ1-2; D perhaps matches TRBD1 (6 bases). The CDR3 contains 15 residues. The germline V and J ends were trimmed by 3 bases and 1 base, with 12 bases remaining between them. The germline CDR1 and CDR2 sequences are WSHSY and SAAADI. The CDR3 nucleotides are TGCGCCAGCAGTGACGGACAGAGTTTTAACTATGGCTACACCTTC. Residues: CASSDGQSFNYGYTF.

The rearrangement links TRBV29-1 to TRBJ2-3; the D is unclear. The CDR3 runs to 13 residues. Between the trimmed V and J ends, which lost 3 bases and 2 bases, there was a span of 9 bases. Germline lookup yields CDR1 SQVTM and CDR2 ANQGSEA. This CDR3 reads CSVDRVNTDTQYF. The CDR3, as DNA: TGCAGCGTTGACAGAGTCAACACAGATACGCAGTATTTT.

This clonotype came up a few times. This sequence joins TRBV6-1 and TRBJ2-1, with a possible D match to TRBD1 (6 bases). Germline CDR1 and CDR2: MNHNS and SASEGT. There are 13 residues in the CDR3. Trimming stripped 7 bases from V and 7 bases from J, with 14 bases between. CDR3 loop: CASTNPGENEQFF. Here the CDR3 DNA reads TGTGCCAGCACCAACCCAGGGGAAAATGAGCAGTTCTTC.